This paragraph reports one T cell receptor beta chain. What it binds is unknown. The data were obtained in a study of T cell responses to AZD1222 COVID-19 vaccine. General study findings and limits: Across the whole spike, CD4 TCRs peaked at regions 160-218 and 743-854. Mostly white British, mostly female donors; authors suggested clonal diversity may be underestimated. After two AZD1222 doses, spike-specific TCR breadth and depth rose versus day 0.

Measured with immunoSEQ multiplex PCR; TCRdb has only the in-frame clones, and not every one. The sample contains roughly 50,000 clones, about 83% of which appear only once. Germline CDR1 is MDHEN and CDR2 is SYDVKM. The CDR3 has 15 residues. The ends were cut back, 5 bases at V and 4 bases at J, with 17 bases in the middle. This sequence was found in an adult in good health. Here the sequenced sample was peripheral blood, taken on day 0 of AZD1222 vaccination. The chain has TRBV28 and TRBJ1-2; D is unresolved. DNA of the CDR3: TGTGCCAGCAGTGTAGGAGGGAATGCGGGCTATGGCTACACCTTC. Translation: CASSVGGNAGYGYTF.